This T cell receptor (beta chain) stems from a study of T cells in Graves' hyperthyroidism and ophthalmopathy. Patients with uncontrolled infections, other autoimmune diseases, pregnancy or lactation were excluded. Trimming stripped 0 bases from V and 9 bases from J, with 12 bases between. The germline V gene encodes CDR1 LGHNA and CDR2 YSLEER. The CDR3 is 15 residues long. Regions amplified from RNA transcripts were the TCR beta CDR3 regions. Primed by the HTBI set, a first-round RT-PCR was run on the TCR CDR3. MiXCR was run by TCRdb on the multiplex PCR reads, yielding one entry per CDR3 protein. The top ten clones hold about a sixth of a sample with some 700,000 distinct CDR3 sequences, about 18% of them seen once.

This receptor was taken from a man aged 45-60 years with Graves' hyperthyroidism. Sequenced: blood. The V call is TRBV4-3, the J call TRBJ1-6, with D perhaps matching TRBD1 (5 bases). The CDR3 DNA is TGCGCCAGCAGCCAAGATGAGGGGATAGGTTCACCCCTCCACTTT. It codes for CASSQDEGIGSPLHF.